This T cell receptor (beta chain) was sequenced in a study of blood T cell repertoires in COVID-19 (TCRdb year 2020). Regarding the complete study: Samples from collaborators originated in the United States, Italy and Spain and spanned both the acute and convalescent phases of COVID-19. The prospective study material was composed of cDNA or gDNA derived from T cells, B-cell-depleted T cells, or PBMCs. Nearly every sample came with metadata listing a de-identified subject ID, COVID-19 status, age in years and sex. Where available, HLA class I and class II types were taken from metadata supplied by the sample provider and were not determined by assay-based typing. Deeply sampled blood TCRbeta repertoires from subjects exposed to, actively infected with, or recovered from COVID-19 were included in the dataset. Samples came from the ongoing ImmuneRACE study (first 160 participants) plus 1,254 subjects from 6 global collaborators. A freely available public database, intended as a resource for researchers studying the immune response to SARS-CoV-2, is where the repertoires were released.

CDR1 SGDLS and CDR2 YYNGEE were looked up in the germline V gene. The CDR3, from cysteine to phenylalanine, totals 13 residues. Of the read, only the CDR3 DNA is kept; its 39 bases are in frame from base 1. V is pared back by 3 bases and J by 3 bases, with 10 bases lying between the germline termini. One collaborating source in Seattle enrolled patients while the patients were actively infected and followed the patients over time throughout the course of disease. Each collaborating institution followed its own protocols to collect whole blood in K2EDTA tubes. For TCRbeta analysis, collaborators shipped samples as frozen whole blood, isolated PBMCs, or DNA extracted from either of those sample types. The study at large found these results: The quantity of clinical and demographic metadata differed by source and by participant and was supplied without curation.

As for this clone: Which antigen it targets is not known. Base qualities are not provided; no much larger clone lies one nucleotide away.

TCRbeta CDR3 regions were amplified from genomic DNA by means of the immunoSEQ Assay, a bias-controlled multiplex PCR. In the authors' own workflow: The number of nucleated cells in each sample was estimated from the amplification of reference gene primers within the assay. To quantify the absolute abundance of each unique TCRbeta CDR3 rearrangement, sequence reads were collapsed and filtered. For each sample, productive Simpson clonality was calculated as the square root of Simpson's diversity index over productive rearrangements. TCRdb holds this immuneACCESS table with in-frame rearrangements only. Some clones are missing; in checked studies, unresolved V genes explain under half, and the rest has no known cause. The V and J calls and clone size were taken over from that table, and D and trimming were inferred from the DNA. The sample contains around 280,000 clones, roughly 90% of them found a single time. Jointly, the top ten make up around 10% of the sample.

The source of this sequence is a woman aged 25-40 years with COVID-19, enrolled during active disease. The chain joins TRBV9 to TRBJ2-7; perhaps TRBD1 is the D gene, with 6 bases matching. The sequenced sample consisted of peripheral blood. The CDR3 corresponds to CASSAGQYYEQYF. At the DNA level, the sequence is TGTGCCAGCAGCGCCGGACAGTACTACGAGCAGTACTTC. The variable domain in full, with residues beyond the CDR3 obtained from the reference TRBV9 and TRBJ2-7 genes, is DSGVTQTPKHLITATGQRVTLRCSPRSGDLSVYWYQQSLDQGLQFLIQYYNGEERAKGNILERFSAQQFPDLHSELNLSSLELGDSALYFCASSAGQYYEQYFGPGTRLTVT.